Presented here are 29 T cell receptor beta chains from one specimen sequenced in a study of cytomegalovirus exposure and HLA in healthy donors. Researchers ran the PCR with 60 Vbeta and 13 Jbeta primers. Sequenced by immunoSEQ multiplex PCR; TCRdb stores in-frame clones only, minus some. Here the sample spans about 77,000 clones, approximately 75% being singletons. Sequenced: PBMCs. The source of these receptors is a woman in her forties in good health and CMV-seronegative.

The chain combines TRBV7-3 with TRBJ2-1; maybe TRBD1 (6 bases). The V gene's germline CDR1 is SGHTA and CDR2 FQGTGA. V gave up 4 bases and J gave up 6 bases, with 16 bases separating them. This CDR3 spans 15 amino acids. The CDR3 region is CASSSVGADGNEQFF. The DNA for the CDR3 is TGTGCCAGCAGCTCCGTGGGGGCGGACGGCAATGAGCAGTTCTTC. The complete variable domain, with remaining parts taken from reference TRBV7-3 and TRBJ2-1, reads GAGVSQTPSNKVTEKGKYVELRCDPISGHTALYWYRQSLGQGPEFLIYFQGTGAADDSGLPNDRFFAVRPEGSVSTLKIQRTERGDSAVYLCASSSVGADGNEQFFGPGTRLTVL.

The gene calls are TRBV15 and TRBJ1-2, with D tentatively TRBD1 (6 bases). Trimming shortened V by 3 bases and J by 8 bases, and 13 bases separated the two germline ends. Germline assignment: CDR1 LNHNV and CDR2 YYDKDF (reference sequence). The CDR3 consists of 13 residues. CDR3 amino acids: CATSSRGSGGYTF. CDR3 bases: TGTGCCACCAGCAGCAGGGGCTCTGGGGGCTACACCTTC. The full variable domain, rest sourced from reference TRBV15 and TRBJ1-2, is DAMVIQNPRYQVTQFGKPVTLSCSQTLNHNVMYWYQQKSSQAPKLLFHYYDKDFNNEADTPDNFQSRRPNTSFCFLDIRSPGLGDTAMYLCATSSRGSGGYTFGSGTRLTVV.

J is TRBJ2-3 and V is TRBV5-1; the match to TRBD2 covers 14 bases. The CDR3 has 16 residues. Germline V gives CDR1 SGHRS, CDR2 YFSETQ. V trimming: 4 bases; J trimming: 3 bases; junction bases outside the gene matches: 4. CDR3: CASSPTSGGATDTQYF. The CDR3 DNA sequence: TGCGCCAGCAGCCCGACTAGCGGGGGGGCGACAGATACGCAGTATTTT.

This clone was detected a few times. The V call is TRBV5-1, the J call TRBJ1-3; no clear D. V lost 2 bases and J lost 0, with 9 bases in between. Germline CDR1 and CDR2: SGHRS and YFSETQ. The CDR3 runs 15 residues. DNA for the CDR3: TGCGCCAGCAGCTTAAACGGAGACTCTGGAAACACCATATATTTT. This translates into CASSLNGDSGNTIYF.

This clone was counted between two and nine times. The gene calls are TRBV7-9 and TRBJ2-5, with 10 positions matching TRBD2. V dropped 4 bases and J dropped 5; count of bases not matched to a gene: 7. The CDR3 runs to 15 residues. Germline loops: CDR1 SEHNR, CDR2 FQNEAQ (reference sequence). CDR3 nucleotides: TGTGCCAGCAGCTCAGGAAATAGCGGGGGGGAGACCCAGTACTTC. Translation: CASSSGNSGGETQYF.

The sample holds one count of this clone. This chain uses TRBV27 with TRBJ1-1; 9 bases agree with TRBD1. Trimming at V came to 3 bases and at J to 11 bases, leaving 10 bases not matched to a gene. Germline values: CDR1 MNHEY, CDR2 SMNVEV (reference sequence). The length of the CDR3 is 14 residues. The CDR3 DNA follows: TGTGCCAGCAGTTTTTCCAGGGACAGGGTCTCGGCTTTCTTT. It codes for CASSFSRDRVSAFF.

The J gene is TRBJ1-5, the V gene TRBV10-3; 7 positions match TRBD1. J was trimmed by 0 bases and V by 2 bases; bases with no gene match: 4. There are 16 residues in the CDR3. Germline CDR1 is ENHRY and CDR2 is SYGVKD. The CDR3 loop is CAISEGGTVSNQPQHF. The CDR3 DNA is TGTGCCATCAGTGAGGGTGGGACAGTTAGCAATCAGCCCCAGCATTTT.

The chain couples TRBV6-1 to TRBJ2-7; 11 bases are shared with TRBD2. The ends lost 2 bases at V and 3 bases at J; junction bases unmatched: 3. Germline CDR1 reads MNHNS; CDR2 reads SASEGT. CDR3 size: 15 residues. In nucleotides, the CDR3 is TGTGCCAGCAGTGAAAGTCTAGCGGGAGGCTACGAGCAGTACTTC. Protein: CASSESLAGGYEQYF.

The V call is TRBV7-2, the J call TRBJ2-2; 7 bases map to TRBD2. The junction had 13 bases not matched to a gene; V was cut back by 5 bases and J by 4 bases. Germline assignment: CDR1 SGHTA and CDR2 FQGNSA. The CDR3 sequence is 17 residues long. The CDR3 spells CASSPPGRSGGTGELFF. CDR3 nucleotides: TGTGCCAGCAGCCCTCCAGGACGCTCGGGAGGCACCGGGGAGCTGTTTTTT. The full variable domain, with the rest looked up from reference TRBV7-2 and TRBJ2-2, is GAGVSQSPSNKVTEKGKDVELRCDPISGHTALYWYRQSLGQGLEFLIYFQGNSAPDKSGLPSDRFSAERTGGSVSTLTIQRTQQEDSAVYLCASSPPGRSGGTGELFFGEGSRLTVL.

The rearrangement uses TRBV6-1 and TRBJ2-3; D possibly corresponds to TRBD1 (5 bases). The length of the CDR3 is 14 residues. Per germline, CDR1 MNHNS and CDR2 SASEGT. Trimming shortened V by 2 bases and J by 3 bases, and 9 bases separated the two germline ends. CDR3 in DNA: TGTGCCAGCAGTGAATTTTGGACAACAGATACGCAGTATTTT. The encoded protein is CASSEFWTTDTQYF.

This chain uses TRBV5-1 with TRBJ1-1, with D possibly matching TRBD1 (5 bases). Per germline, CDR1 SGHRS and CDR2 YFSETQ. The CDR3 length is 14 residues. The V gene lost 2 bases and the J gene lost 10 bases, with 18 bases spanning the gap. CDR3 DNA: TGCGCCAGCAGCTTTGGGGGACTAAATTTGGGAGCTTTCTTT. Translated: CASSFGGLNLGAFF.

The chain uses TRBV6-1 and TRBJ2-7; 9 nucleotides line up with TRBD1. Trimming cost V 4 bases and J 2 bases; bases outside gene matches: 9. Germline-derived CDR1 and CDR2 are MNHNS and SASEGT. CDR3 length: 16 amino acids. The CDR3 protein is CASSATGTGLTYEQYF. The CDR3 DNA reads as TGTGCCAGCAGTGCGACCGGGACAGGGTTAACCTACGAGCAGTACTTC.

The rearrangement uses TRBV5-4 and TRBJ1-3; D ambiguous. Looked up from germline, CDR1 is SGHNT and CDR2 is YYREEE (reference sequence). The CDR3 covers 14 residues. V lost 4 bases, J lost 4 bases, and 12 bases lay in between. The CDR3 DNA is TGTGCCAGCAGCCCGCCGACGGGAGGAAACACCATATATTTT. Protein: CASSPPTGGNTIYF.

The CDR3 DNA reads as TGTGCCAGCAGCCTCGGACAAGAAGGTTCACCCCTCCACTTT. It yields the protein CASSLGQEGSPLHF. The chain joins TRBV4-2 to TRBJ1-6, with D perhaps TRBD1 (5 bases). The germline CDR1 and CDR2 sequences are LGHNA and YNFKEQ. Trimming took off 4 bases at V and 9 bases at J, with 13 bases between the two ends. The CDR3 has 14 amino acids.

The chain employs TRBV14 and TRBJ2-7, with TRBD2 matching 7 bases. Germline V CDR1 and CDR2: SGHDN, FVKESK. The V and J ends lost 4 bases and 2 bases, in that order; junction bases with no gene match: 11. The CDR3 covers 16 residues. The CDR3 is CASSPLPASGTYEQYF. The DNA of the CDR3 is TGTGCCAGCAGCCCCCTTCCAGCTAGCGGAACCTACGAGCAGTACTTC.

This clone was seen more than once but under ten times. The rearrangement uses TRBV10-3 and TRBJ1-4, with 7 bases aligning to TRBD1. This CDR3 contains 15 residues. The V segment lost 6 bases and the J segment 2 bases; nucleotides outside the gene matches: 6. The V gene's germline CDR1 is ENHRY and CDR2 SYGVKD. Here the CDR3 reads CAISKTGSTNEKLFF. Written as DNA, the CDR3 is TGTGCCATCAGCAAGACAGGGAGCACTAATGAAAAACTGTTTTTT.

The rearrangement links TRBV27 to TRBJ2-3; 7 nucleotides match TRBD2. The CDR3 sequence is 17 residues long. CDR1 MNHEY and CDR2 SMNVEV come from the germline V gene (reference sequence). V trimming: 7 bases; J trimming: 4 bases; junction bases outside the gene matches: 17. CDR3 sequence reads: CASTPIGGRVGPDTQYF. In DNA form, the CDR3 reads TGTGCCAGCACCCCCATTGGCGGGAGAGTTGGCCCAGATACGCAGTATTTT.

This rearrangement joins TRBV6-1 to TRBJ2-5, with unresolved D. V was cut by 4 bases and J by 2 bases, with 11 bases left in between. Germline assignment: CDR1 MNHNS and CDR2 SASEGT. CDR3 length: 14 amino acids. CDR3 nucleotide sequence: TGTGCCAGCAGTGCGCTGTGGAGTCAAGAGACCCAGTACTTC. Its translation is CASSALWSQETQYF.

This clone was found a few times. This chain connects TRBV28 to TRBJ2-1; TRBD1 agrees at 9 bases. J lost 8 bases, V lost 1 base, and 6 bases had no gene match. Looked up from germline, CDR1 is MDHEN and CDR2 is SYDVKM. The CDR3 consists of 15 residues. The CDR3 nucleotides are TGTGCCAGCAGTTTATCCGGGACAGGGTGGGATGAGCAGTTCTTC. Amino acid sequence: CASSLSGTGWDEQFF.

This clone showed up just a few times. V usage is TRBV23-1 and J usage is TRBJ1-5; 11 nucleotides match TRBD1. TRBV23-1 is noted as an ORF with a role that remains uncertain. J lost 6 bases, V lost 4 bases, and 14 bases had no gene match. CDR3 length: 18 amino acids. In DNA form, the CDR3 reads TGCGCCAGCAGTCCTAAGCCCGGGACAGGGGGTCGGCTTCAGCCCCAGCATTTT. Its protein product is CASSPKPGTGGRLQPQHF.

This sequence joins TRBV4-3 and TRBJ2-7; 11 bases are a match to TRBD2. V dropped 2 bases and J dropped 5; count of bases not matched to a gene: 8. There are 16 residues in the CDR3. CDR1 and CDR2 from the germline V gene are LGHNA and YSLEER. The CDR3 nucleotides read TGCGCCAGCAGCCAACAAACTAGCGGGAGAGGGGACGAGCAGTACTTC. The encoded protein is CASSQQTSGRGDEQYF.

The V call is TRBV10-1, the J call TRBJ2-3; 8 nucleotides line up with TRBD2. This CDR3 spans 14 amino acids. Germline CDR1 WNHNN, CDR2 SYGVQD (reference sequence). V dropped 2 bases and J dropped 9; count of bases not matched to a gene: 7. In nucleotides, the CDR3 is TGCGCCAGCAGTGAGAGGCGGGGGGCCGGGACGCAGTATTTT. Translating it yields CASSERRGAGTQYF.

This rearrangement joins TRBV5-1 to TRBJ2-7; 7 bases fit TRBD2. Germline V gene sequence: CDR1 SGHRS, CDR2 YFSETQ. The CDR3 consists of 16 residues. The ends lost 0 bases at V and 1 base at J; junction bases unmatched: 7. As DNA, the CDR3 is TGCGCCAGCAGCTTGGCGGCTAGCGGACAATCCTACGAGCAGTACTTC. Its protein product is CASSLAASGQSYEQYF. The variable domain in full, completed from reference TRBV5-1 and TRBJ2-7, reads KAGVTQTPRYLIKTRGQQVTLSCSPISGHRSVSWYQQTPGQGLQFLFEYFSETQRNKGNFPGRFSGRQFSNSRSEMNVSTLELGDSALYLCASSLAASGQSYEQYFGPGTRLTVT.

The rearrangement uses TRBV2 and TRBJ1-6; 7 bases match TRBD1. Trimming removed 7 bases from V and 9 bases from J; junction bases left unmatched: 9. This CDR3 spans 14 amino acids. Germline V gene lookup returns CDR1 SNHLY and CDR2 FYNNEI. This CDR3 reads CASTSGTAVSPLHF. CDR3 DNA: TGTGCCAGCACCTCGGGGACAGCAGTTTCACCCCTCCACTTT.

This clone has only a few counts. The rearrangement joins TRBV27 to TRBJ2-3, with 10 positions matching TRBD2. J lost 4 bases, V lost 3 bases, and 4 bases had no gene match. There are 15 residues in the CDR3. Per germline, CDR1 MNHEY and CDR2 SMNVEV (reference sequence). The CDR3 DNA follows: TGTGCCAGCAGTTTCCCCAGCGGGGGGGCAGATACGCAGTATTTT. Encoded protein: CASSFPSGGADTQYF.

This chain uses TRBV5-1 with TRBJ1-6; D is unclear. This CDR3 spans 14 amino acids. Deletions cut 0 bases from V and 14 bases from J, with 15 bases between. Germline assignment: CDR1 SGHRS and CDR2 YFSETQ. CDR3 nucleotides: TGCGCCAGCAGCTTGGAGACATCCTCGGTTTCCCTCCACTTT. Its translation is CASSLETSSVSLHF.

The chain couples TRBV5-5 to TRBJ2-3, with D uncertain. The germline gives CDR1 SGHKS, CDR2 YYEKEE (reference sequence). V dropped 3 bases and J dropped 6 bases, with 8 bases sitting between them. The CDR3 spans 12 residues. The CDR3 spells CASSSPRDTQYF. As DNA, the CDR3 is TGTGCCAGCAGCTCACCTCGGGATACGCAGTATTTT.

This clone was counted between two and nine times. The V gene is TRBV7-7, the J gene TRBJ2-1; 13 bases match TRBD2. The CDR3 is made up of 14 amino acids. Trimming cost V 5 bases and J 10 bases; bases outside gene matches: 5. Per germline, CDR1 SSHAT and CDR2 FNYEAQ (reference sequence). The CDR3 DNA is TGTGCCAGCAGCGAACTAGCGGGAGGGCCGGAGCAGTTCTTC. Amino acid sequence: CASSELAGGPEQFF. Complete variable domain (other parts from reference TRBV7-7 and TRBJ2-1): GAGVSQSPRYKVTKRGQDVTLRCDPISSHATLYWYQQALGQGPEFLTYFNYEAQPDKSGLPSDRFSAERPEGSISTLTIQRTEQRDSAMYRCASSELAGGPEQFFGPGTRLTVL.

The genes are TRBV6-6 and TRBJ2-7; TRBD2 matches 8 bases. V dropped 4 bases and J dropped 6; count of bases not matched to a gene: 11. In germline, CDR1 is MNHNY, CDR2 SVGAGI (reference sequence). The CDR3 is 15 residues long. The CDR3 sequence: CASSFLSGRDGEQYF. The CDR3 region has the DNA TGTGCCAGCAGTTTCCTCAGCGGGAGAGACGGCGAGCAGTACTTC.